This is a list of T cell receptor beta chains from one sample in a study of siplizumab effects on memory and regulatory T cells. The data were produced by immunoSEQ multiplex PCR, yet TCRdb's version contains in-frame clones alone and is incomplete. The repertoire includes 60,000 to 65,000 clones, 79% of them detected once, and 0.42% sits in the top ten. Sequenced sample: memory CD4+ T cells sorted from blood. These receptor sequences come from a human donor in good health. The CDR3 runs from the conserved cysteine through the conserved F or W. Fields, in order: D gene, clone size, J gene, V gene, CDR3 length, CDR3 DNA, CDR3 protein. A D gene is named only where the DNA matches it firmly. For some rows the clone size is stated as once, few or many, or as a class when expanded; others skip it.

TRBD1 . TRBJ2-7 TRBV27 15 TGTGCCAGCAGTGTGAGACAGGGTCGGTCCTACGAGCAGTACTTC CASSVRQGRSYEQYF
. . TRBJ1-2 TRBV5-1 13 TGCGCCAGCAGCCCGGGACGGCTCTATGGCTACACCTTC CASSPGRLYGYTF
. . TRBJ1-1 TRBV7-8 12 TGTGCCAGCAGCTTATATCTGACAGAAGCTTTCTTT CASSLYLTEAFF
TRBD1 . TRBJ2-1 TRBV7-3 14 TGTGCCAGCAGCTTAAGCGCCCCCGGGACAGGTTTGTTCTTC CASSLSAPGTGLFF
. . TRBJ2-3 TRBV9 14 TGTGCCAGCAGCGTTCTAGGGAGCACAGATACGCAGTATTTT CASSVLGSTDTQYF
TRBD1 . TRBJ2-7 TRBV7-7 14 TGTGCCAGCAGCCTTGGACAGGGGGCCCACGAGCAGTACTTC CASSLGQGAHEQYF
. . TRBJ2-2 TRBV5-1 13 TGCGCCAGCAGCCGTGGGGACACCGGGGAGCTGTTTTTT CASSRGDTGELFF
TRBD1 . TRBJ2-4 TRBV5-6 15 TGTGCCAGCAGCTTGGAGGGGACAGGCAAAAACATTCAGTACTTC CASSLEGTGKNIQYF
. . TRBJ1-2 TRBV14 13 TGTGCCAGCAGCCAGGGGCCTAGAGGTGGCTACACCTTC CASSQGPRGGYTF
. . TRBJ1-3 TRBV6-5 14 TGTGCCAGCAGTAACACAGGGTTAAGAAACACCATATATTTT CASSNTGLRNTIYF
. once TRBJ2-7 TRBV30 13 TGTGCCTGGAGCACCGACATGACCTACGAGCAGTACTTC CAWSTDMTYEQYF